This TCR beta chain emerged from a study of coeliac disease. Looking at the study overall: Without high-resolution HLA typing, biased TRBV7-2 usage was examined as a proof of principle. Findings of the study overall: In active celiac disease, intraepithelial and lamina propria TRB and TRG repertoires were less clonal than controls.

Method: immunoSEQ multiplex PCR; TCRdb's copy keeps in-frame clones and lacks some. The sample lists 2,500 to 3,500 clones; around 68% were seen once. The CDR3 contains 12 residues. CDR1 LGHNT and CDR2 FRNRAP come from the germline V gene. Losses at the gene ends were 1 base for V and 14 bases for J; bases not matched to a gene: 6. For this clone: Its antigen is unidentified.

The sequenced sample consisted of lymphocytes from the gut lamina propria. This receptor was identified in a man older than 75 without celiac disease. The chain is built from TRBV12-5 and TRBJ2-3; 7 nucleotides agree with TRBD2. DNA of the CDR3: TGTGCTAGTGGTTTGGATCTGACTAGCCGGTATTTT. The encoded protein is CASGLDLTSRYF.